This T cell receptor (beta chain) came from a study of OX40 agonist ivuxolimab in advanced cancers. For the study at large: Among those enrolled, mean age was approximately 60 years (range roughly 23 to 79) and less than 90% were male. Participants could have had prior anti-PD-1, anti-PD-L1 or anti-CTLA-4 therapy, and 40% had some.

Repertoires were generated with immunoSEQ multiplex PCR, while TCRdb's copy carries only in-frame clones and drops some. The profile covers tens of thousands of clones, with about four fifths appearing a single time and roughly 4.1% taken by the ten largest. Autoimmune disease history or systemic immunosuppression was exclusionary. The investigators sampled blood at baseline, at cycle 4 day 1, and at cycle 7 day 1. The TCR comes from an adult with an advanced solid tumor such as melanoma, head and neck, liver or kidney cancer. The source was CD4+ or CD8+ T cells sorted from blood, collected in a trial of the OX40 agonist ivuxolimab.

Here the CDR3 DNA reads TGTGCCAGCAGCCAAGATTGGGCGGAGAGCTCCTACGAGCAGTACTTC. Translating it yields CASSQDWAESSYEQYF. V gene TRBV4-2 combines with J gene TRBJ2-7, with D hard to call. Trimming removed 0 bases from V and 0 bases from J, with 12 bases in between. Per germline, CDR1 LGHNA and CDR2 YNFKEQ. CDR3 length equals 16 residues.